This T cell receptor (beta chain) was sequenced in a study of T-cell reconstitution after alpha-beta-depleted transplantation in children. Unique molecular identifiers were incorporated when the TCRbeta library was constructed. TCRdb re-called the PCR reads through MiXCR, storing one row per CDR3 protein. The sample holds tens of thousands of distinct CDR3 sequences, around 7% seen once. Overall study results and limits: Alpha-beta T cells about two months after transplant reportedly derived from several hundred expanded graft clones. Surviving thymic progenitors and recipient T cells were the source of high TCRbeta diversity at day 60 in some patients. From newly produced T cells came most of the T-cell counts and diversity one year after transplant.

This clonotype was detected many times. What it binds is not known. This CDR3 region has 15 residues. Germline values: CDR1 SNHLY, CDR2 FYNNEI. V lost 2 bases, J lost 6 bases, and 13 bases lay in between. The chain is built from TRBV2 and TRBJ1-4, with D perhaps TRBD1 (6 bases). The TCR was taken from a child younger than two who had a stem cell transplant for acute myeloid leukemia, so the T cells may come from the graft donor. This specimen consisted of peripheral blood, obtained 60 days after TCRalphabeta/CD19-depleted stem cell transplant. The CDR3 sequence is CASSEWGGRDEKLFF. The CDR3 nucleotides read TGTGCCAGCAGTGAATGGGGGGGGCGAGATGAAAAACTGTTTTTT.